This TCR beta chain emerged from a study of CD4 T cells in relation to SARS-CoV-2 and coronaviruses. For the study at large: TCR beta CDR3s were sequenced after approximately ten-day antigen culture of PBMCs.

The data were produced by immunoSEQ multiplex PCR, yet TCRdb's version contains in-frame clones alone and is incomplete. The sample holds around 12,000 clones, 75% to 85% seen once. Regarding this clone: Its antigen is unidentified.

The CDR3 length is 15 residues. V shed 7 bases and J 5 bases; nucleotides not matched to a gene: 13. Germline V CDR1 and CDR2: SGHRS, YFSETQ. Unexposed donor CD4+ T cells date from 2011-2018, before the COVID-19 pandemic. After ten to eleven days of culture, CD4+ T cells were isolated. Cells permitting, SARS-CoV-2 S/N and four cold-coronavirus spikes were tested on unexposed-donor CD4+ T cells. Cultures held 2 million to 2.5 million PBMCs per well with about 10 IU/ml IL-2. The receptor's source is a human donor in good health. The source material was CD4+ T cells from PBMCs, cultured in vitro. This chain uses TRBV5-1 with TRBJ2-5; 8 nucleotides agree with TRBD1. The CDR3 sequence: CASGVLDREEETQYF. The CDR3 DNA sequence: TGCGCCAGCGGCGTACTGGACAGGGAGGAGGAGACCCAGTACTTC.